This TCR beta chain was sequenced during a study of OX40 agonist ivuxolimab in advanced cancers. From germline, CDR1 is MGHRA and CDR2 YSYEKL. The CDR3 covers 14 residues. Unmatched junction bases numbered 4, after V lost 3 bases and J lost 2 bases. Sequencing was performed with immunoSEQ multiplex PCR; in TCRdb, only in-frame clones are kept and a portion is missing. This sample yields about 40,000 clones, of which around 88% are seen a single time; 23% belongs to the top ten. Remarks on this clone: Other DNA sequences of this sample code for an identical CDR3.

The TCR comes from an adult with an advanced solid tumor such as melanoma, head and neck, liver or kidney cancer. The chain employs TRBV4-1 and TRBJ2-7; 7 bases are shared with TRBD1. Sequenced here: CD4+ or CD8+ T cells sorted from blood, sampled in a trial of the OX40 agonist ivuxolimab. Here the CDR3 DNA reads TGCGCCAGCAGCCACCCCGGACAGGCCTACGAGCAGTACTTC. As protein: CASSHPGQAYEQYF.